The subject of this entry is one TCR beta chain. The CDR3 spans 17 residues. CDR1 and CDR2 from the germline V gene are MDHEN and SYDVKM. Trimming left V 5 bases short and J 7 bases short, with 23 bases between. The data derive from a study of T cell changes during pregnancy in multiple sclerosis. Method: immunoSEQ multiplex PCR; TCRdb's copy keeps in-frame clones and lacks some. In the table there are 46,000 or so clones, 90% of which are singletons. The J gene is TRBJ2-2, the V gene TRBV28, with D possibly matching TRBD2 (5 bases). The source of this sequence is a female donor in good health, enrolled as a control in a pregnancy study. The sample in question was peripheral blood, obtained in the second trimester of pregnancy. CDR3 loop: CASSNAVGPLGVGELFF. CDR3 DNA sequence: TGTGCCAGCAGTAATGCTGTCGGACCATTGGGAGTCGGGGAGCTGTTTTTT.